This T cell receptor beta chain was found in a study of monozygotic twins with inflammatory bowel disease. General study results and limits: The sharing of clonotypes with others was lower in IBD patients than in healthy twins, especially with disease activity. Among twins, concordant and discordant pairs did not differ in repertoire similarity, possibly from limited power.

The CDR3 is 16 residues long. Germline assignment: CDR1 MDHEN and CDR2 SYDVKM. Whole blood without T cell sorting served as the source of isolated total RNA. Each sample had eight separate cDNA synthesis reactions. TCRdb re-called the 5' RACE reads; every CDR3 protein appears as one record, without DNA. The sample is made up of more than 110,000 distinct CDR3 sequences, and the top ten hold around 1.2% of it. In regard to this clonotype: The antigen remains undetermined.

The receptor was derived from a human donor with ulcerative colitis or Crohn's disease, or a healthy co-twin of an affected twin (not recorded which). The sample comprised blood. The chain couples TRBV28 to TRBJ2-3; TCRdb calls TRBD1, which cannot be checked without DNA. The CDR3 is CASSPRDRASTDTQYF.